This is a list of T cell receptor beta chains from one sample in a study of neurological immune-mediated disorders. Each CDR3 protein is one row after TCRdb ran MiXCR on the 5' RACE reads. This table holds 55,000 or so distinct CDR3 sequences, just under 4% found once. The sequencing input was CD4+ T cells from blood. These receptors were taken from a woman between 40 and 55 years old with multiple sclerosis. The CDR3 runs from the conserved cysteine through the conserved F or W. A D gene is named only where the DNA matches it firmly. Clone size is shown for a subset of rows, as once, few, many or a class of expanded clone.

d_gene: TRBD1; abundance: many; v_gene: TRBV5-1; CDR3aa: CASSLIGPGGGAHQLNQPQHF
d_gene: NA; abundance: many; v_gene: TRBV5-1; CDR3aa: CASSLELPAGANVLTF
d_gene: NA; abundance: medium-sized; v_gene: TRBV29-1; CDR3aa: CSVEEQPTDTQYF
d_gene: NA; abundance: many; v_gene: TRBV5-6; CDR3aa: CASSLLITSQEQYF
d_gene: NA; abundance: many; v_gene: TRBV11-2; CDR3aa: CASPAGSYGYTF
d_gene: NA; abundance: many; v_gene: TRBV7-9; CDR3aa: CASSFNEKLFF
d_gene: TRBD1; abundance: many; v_gene: TRBV18; CDR3aa: CASSPQGALNTEAFF
d_gene: NA; abundance: many; v_gene: TRBV11-2; CDR3aa: CASSLFAGRTEAFF
d_gene: NA; abundance: many; v_gene: TRBV7-2; CDR3aa: CASSLVALRETQYF
d_gene: TRBD1; abundance: NA; v_gene: TRBV9; CDR3aa: CASLAGTGDNEQFF
d_gene: TRBD1; abundance: many; v_gene: TRBV29-1; CDR3aa: CSAEALKTGNGYTF
d_gene: NA; abundance: many; v_gene: TRBV7-2; CDR3aa: CASSLVGQVHEQYF
d_gene: NA; abundance: many; v_gene: TRBV10-3; CDR3aa: CAISEVLAGELFF
d_gene: NA; abundance: many; v_gene: TRBV20-1; CDR3aa: CSAPPQGGSSYNEQFF
d_gene: NA; abundance: many; v_gene: TRBV7-2; CDR3aa: CASSPAPRPQFF
d_gene: NA; abundance: many; v_gene: TRBV5-5; CDR3aa: CASTQGGITSSGANVLTF
d_gene: TRBD2; abundance: few; v_gene: TRBV6-1; CDR3aa: CASSTTRRGGTDTQYF
d_gene: TRBD1; abundance: few; v_gene: TRBV20-1; CDR3aa: CSVMDRGNSPLHF
d_gene: NA; abundance: many; v_gene: TRBV5-1; CDR3aa: CASSDFGTVNTEAFF
d_gene: TRBD1; abundance: few; v_gene: TRBV11-2; CDR3aa: CASSLRWGQANTEAFF
d_gene: NA; abundance: many; v_gene: TRBV5-1; CDR3aa: CASSSDGDYGYTF
d_gene: NA; abundance: many; v_gene: TRBV29-1; CDR3aa: CSITHGGGTEAFF
d_gene: TRBD2; abundance: many; v_gene: TRBV7-2; CDR3aa: CASSLRRGVSEQFF
d_gene: NA; abundance: many; v_gene: TRBV5-1; CDR3aa: CASSLAGNGQPQHF
d_gene: NA; abundance: many; v_gene: TRBV9; CDR3aa: CASSVLRTRGGNQPQHF
d_gene: NA; abundance: many; v_gene: TRBV7-8; CDR3aa: CASSLDTPNEKLFF
d_gene: TRBD2; abundance: NA; v_gene: TRBV5-1; CDR3aa: CASSSGLAERSYYNEQFF
d_gene: NA; abundance: many; v_gene: TRBV5-1; CDR3aa: CASSYDIAKNIQYF
d_gene: NA; abundance: many; v_gene: TRBV7-9; CDR3aa: CASSLTGHSPLHF
d_gene: TRBD1; abundance: NA; v_gene: TRBV18; CDR3aa: CASSLTGVDYGYTF
d_gene: TRBD2; abundance: many; v_gene: TRBV10-3; CDR3aa: CAISERSGGINEQYF
d_gene: NA; abundance: many; v_gene: TRBV5-5; CDR3aa: CASSPTGPETQYF
d_gene: NA; abundance: many; v_gene: TRBV4-1; CDR3aa: CASSQDSVGDYGYTF
d_gene: NA; abundance: many; v_gene: TRBV5-1; CDR3aa: CASASSYEQYF
d_gene: NA; abundance: many; v_gene: TRBV29-1; CDR3aa: CSVENWTDTQYF
d_gene: NA; abundance: many; v_gene: TRBV15; CDR3aa: CATSRVGSGELFF
d_gene: TRBD1; abundance: many; v_gene: TRBV5-1; CDR3aa: CASNTGTGTVSYEQYF
d_gene: NA; abundance: many; v_gene: TRBV3-1; CDR3aa: CASSQGTRLKQFF
d_gene: NA; abundance: many; v_gene: TRBV12-3/TRBV12-4; CDR3aa: CASSSSGTRETQYF
d_gene: NA; abundance: many; v_gene: TRBV2; CDR3aa: CASKEGGGTGELFF
d_gene: NA; abundance: many; v_gene: TRBV5-1; CDR3aa: CASSLTSSTDTQYF
d_gene: NA; abundance: many; v_gene: TRBV18; CDR3aa: CASSPLLLGTSDEKLFF
d_gene: NA; abundance: many; v_gene: TRBV20-1; CDR3aa: CSASRVVLDEQFF
d_gene: NA; abundance: NA; v_gene: TRBV6-2/TRBV6-3; CDR3aa: CASSYGFTEAFF
d_gene: NA; abundance: many; v_gene: TRBV20-1; CDR3aa: CSARLSGEKLFF
d_gene: NA; abundance: many; v_gene: TRBV2; CDR3aa: CASQTEQNTEAFF